This T cell receptor beta chain was recorded in a study of cytomegalovirus exposure and HLA in healthy donors (dated by TCRdb to about 2017). Regarding the complete study: In an earlier analysis of 587 of the donors, 276 Gb of sequence data and 90 million to 120 million unique TCR beta sequences from approximately 180 million T cells were reported. HLA typing included class I and class II loci at four-digit resolution. A later analysis re-examined previously published TCR beta repertoires from over 500 donors and added high-resolution HLA genotyping to investigate patterns of TCR occurrence. To decide whether each TCR beta V gene segment behaved as functional or pseudogenic, an earlier analysis of 587 of the donors relied on high-throughput TCR beta sequencing. The study aimed to test whether signatures of past pathogen exposure could be identified by cataloging public T cell receptors. The study profiled the T cell repertoires of some 610 subjects by immunosequencing and related them to cytomegalovirus serostatus. Alongside the repertoire data, information on donor age, sex, ethnicity and CMV serostatus was compiled. Along with the approximately 700-subject first cohort, a separate validation cohort of over a hundred different subjects was used. All discovery cohort repertoires had been generated using a single sequencing platform. The number of typed donors differed by locus: roughly 629-630 for A, B, C, DRB1 and DQB1; approximately 540 for DQA1; some 590 for DPA1; and about 450 for DPB1. An early release covering roughly 600 HLA-typed donors comprised about 320 gigabases of sequencing data and tens of millions of unique TCR sequences. The genetic ancestry cluster associated with self-reported Caucasian donors included about 84% of the roughly 400 genotyped donors. The study combined high-throughput TCR immunosequencing, statistical association of individual TCRs with disease status, and machine learning to predict cytomegalovirus infection status. Among 398 genotyped donors of the cohort, an average of approximately 240,000 unique TCR beta nucleotide sequences were sequenced per donor, roughly 20% of them non-productive. Rather than using new phenotypic data, the later analysis identified candidate immune exposures from TCR beta sequences and from how often those sequences occurred across donors. A later genetic analysis took genome-wide SNP genotypes for about 55% of the 666 donors and used that subset as a discovery cohort. Four to six DR-DQ haplotypes were handled as single units for association and clustering, since linkage in the cohort was strong.

The library was generated by the immunoSEQ multiplex PCR assay. For the multiplex PCR, a mixture combining 60 forward primers for TCR Vbeta segments and 13 reverse primers for TCR Jbeta segments was used. Amplification of the CDR3 region of rearranged TCR beta genes was performed with a multiplex PCR assay on genomic DNA. The amplified TCR beta libraries were sequenced on the Illumina HiSeq System as 87-base-pair reads. The original pipeline was this. In a later analysis, 70 million to 95 million unique TCR beta chains were counted across the 500 to 850 repertoires, and roughly 10 million of these chains were shared by at least two donors. To remove PCR and sequencing errors, raw reads were error-corrected and collapsed into unique sequences using a nearest-neighbor algorithm that merged closely related sequences. V, D and J gene segments were assigned by aligning CDR3 sequences to IMGT reference sequences. Each retained sequence needed at least a six-nucleotide match to both a V gene segment and a J gene segment. Rearrangements were called productive when the CDR3 lacked stop codons and stayed in frame with V and J; all others were non-productive. Following IMGT convention, CDR3 was defined as the stretch from the second conserved V-encoded cysteine to the conserved J-encoded phenylalanine. The earlier analysis of about 620 of the donors excluded sequences that lacked an unambiguous match to a single V gene segment. An earlier analysis of just under 600 of the donors called V segments functional above 56.7% productive rearrangements and segregating when the between-donor standard deviation exceeded 5%. A statistical classification framework was developed to diagnose cytomegalovirus status using the catalog of TCR beta chain sequences. In a later analysis, TCR nucleotide sequences were compared against IMGT/GENE-DB human TR gene sequences so that V and J genes could be assigned. In a later analysis, CDR3 sequences and most-parsimonious VDJ recombination scenarios were assigned using the TCRdist pipeline. A later analysis defined each TCR beta chain by its CDR3 amino acid sequence plus V-gene family, and excluded reads lacking a unique V-gene family. In a later analysis, fewer than 650 highly shared, low-generation-probability nucleotide sequences were removed to address suspected cross-contamination and a sequencing artifact. In a later analysis, a clonal expansion index for each public chain was calculated from normalized within-repertoire ranks of inferred template counts. A later analysis computed generation probabilities with a VDJ recombination model fitted to out-of-frame rearrangements, and checked the results against IGoR. In a later analysis, TCR-TCR, TCR-HLA and TCR-CMV co-occurrence was scored with hypergeometric tests, and a repertoire-size bias correction was applied to TCR pairs. In a later analysis, false discovery rates were estimated by permuting HLA or CMV assignments 20 times. A later analysis grouped co-occurring TCRs with DBSCAN, adding TCRdist sequence similarity when clustering within HLA-allele-positive subsets. Repertoires with fewer than 30,000 or more than 120,000 public chains, plus five repertoires with anomalous nucleotide sharing, were excluded from co-occurrence clustering. TCRdb took over this immuneACCESS table, retaining in-frame rearrangements with V and J assigned. Such tables are incomplete; in checked studies, under half of the missing clones stem from an unresolved V gene, and the remainder is unexplained. V and J calls and clone size are given by that table; D and trimming were obtained from the DNA. Present in this sample are 55,000 or so clones, roughly four fifths of which were seen just once. The ten largest clones take up 2.9% of the sample.

V drops 5 bases and J drops 0 bases, leaving 8 bases in between. There are 13 amino acids in the CDR3, from cysteine to phenylalanine inclusive. The sequence is cut down to CDR3 DNA, 39 bases in frame from base 1. Sequences MNHNS (CDR1) and SASEGT (CDR2) are obtained from the germline V gene. As for this clone: Its antigen remains unidentified. Nothing much larger sits one base from this clone, and base qualities are not available.

Results and caveats for the whole study, not just this receptor: According to a later analysis, TCR association rates differed among HLA loci, with DRB1 alleles showing the most associated TCRs and HLA-C alleles showing the fewest. Only TCR beta chains were sequenced in this cohort, and the absence of alpha or paired-chain data limited detectable features. Linkage disequilibrium might explain the correlated functional status among segregating V segments, but an unknown experimental factor could not be ruled out. A cluster of highly shared sequence variants was judged likely to be a technical artifact of the sequencing pipeline. The study gave a list of about 150 TCR beta chains associated with cytomegalovirus. Broadly in line with IMGT annotations, most TCR beta V segments showed up in productive rearrangements about 87% or about 30% of the time in an earlier analysis of under 700 of the donors. Some IMGT-functional V segments, including TRBV6-2 and TRBV6-3, could not be told apart with the 87-base-pair reads, so those segments were excluded. The classifier was reported to diagnose cytomegalovirus status with high specificity and sensitivity in both the original cohort and the validation cohort. A few of the identified cytomegalovirus-associated TCR beta chains were confirmed in vitro to be specific for cytomegalovirus antigens. The only immune exposure information available for the cohort was CMV serostatus. The earlier analysis of approximately 590 of the donors excluded some 15 rarely observed V segments, including chromosome 9 orphons, because counts were too low. In a later analysis, several top co-occurrence clusters were reported to appear linked to parvovirus B19, influenza, CMV and Epstein-Barr virus. A further reported finding was that TCR beta sequences accurately predicted the HLA-A and HLA-B alleles for most subjects in the first cohort. A later analysis found that HLA-associated TCR beta chains were more clonally expanded and had lower generation probabilities than equally common non-associated chains. V-gene and J-gene trimming of TCR beta chains was associated with a missense DCLRE1C variant in a later genetic analysis, and the association was replicated in an independent cohort. Across donors, most TCR sequences were observed very rarely, whereas some public TCRs were present in many individuals. At a false discovery rate of 0.05, a later analysis linked 16,951 TCR beta sequences to specific HLA alleles. The authors suggested that the approach could potentially be extended to other disease states and immunological phenotypes. A later analysis found that most CMV-associated TCR beta chains appeared HLA-restricted, with HLA associations seemingly driven largely by CMV exposure. Because some donors lacked HLA typing at each locus, the association tests relied only on the typed subset. A later genetic analysis reported fewer N-insertions in productive TCRs among donors in an Asian-associated ancestry cluster than the roughly 620-donor mean. Strong co-occurrence of HLA alleles, especially DR and DQ, made assigning TCR associations to individual alleles difficult. Sequencing depth was assumed to be roughly uniform across donors in the presence/absence analyses, though that assumption may not hold.

The cohort was made up of 500 to 800 healthy bone marrow donors. All cohort members were sampled while nominally healthy, although unrecorded immune exposures were likely present. The donor tested CMV seronegative, placing the donor among the approximately 360 seronegative members of the cohort. Each donor provided a peripheral blood sample, and peripheral blood mononuclear cells were used for TCR beta sequencing. The Qiagen DNeasy Blood Extraction Kit was used to extract genomic DNA from the blood cell samples. The chain uses TRBV6-1 and TRBJ2-7; the D gene is unclear. This clonotype originated in a man over 45 in good health and CMV-seronegative. Sequencing was performed on PBMCs. The base sequence is TGTGCCAGCAGTCATGGAGTCTCCTACGAGCAGTACTTC. The resulting protein is CASSHGVSYEQYF.